The rows below give T cell receptor beta chains drawn from one sample of a study of cytomegalovirus exposure and HLA in healthy donors. Here immunoSEQ multiplex PCR was the method, and the copy in TCRdb shows in-frame clones only, minus some. The sample comprises some 210,000 clones, 60% to 80% of which are singletons, and roughly 2% rests with the top ten. Sequencing was performed on PBMCs. These receptors were collected from a woman aged 25-40 years in good health and CMV-seropositive. Both conserved end residues are part of each CDR3. The order of the fields is D gene, V gene, J gene, clone size, CDR3 DNA, CDR3 protein. The D gene is left open where the match is weak. Rows give clone size only sometimes, using once, few, many, or a class for an expanded clone.

d_gene: -; v_gene: TRBV7-3; j_gene: TRBJ2-3; abundance: -; CDR3nt: TGTGCCAGCAGTCGCCTGGGGGAGGCAGATACGCAGTATTTT; CDR3aa: CASSRLGEADTQYF
d_gene: TRBD2; v_gene: TRBV6-5; j_gene: TRBJ2-7; abundance: -; CDR3nt: TGTGCCAGCAGTTACTCGAAAACTAGCGGGACCTCCGAGCAGTACTTC; CDR3aa: CASSYSKTSGTSEQYF
d_gene: -; v_gene: TRBV10-3; j_gene: TRBJ1-4; abundance: -; CDR3nt: TGTGCCATCAGCACAGAGATCAATGAAAAACTGTTTTTT; CDR3aa: CAISTEINEKLFF
d_gene: -; v_gene: TRBV5-1; j_gene: TRBJ2-7; abundance: -; CDR3nt: TGCGCCAGCAGCGATGCTCGGGCAGGGTCCTACGAGCAGTACTTC; CDR3aa: CASSDARAGSYEQYF
d_gene: -; v_gene: TRBV19; j_gene: TRBJ1-3; abundance: once; CDR3nt: TGTGCCAGTACATTCAGGCAGACGAGCTCTGGAAACACCATATATTTT; CDR3aa: CASTFRQTSSGNTIYF
d_gene: TRBD1; v_gene: TRBV7-9; j_gene: TRBJ1-2; abundance: -; CDR3nt: TGTGCCAGCAGCATGGGGACAGGAGATTATGGCTACACCTTC; CDR3aa: CASSMGTGDYGYTF
d_gene: TRBD2; v_gene: TRBV9; j_gene: TRBJ2-5; abundance: -; CDR3nt: TGTGCCAGCAGCGTAGAAGCTAGCGGGGGGATTAAGCAGTCGCAAGAGACCCAGTACTTC; CDR3aa: CASSVEASGGIKQSQETQYF
d_gene: -; v_gene: TRBV18; j_gene: TRBJ2-2; abundance: -; CDR3nt: TGTGCCAGCTCACCCCAGACAGGGAACACCGGGGAGCTGTTTTTT; CDR3aa: CASSPQTGNTGELFF
d_gene: -; v_gene: TRBV29-1; j_gene: TRBJ2-2; abundance: -; CDR3nt: TGCAGCGTTGACGCAGGGTACACCGGGGAGCTGTTTTTT; CDR3aa: CSVDAGYTGELFF
d_gene: -; v_gene: TRBV7-9; j_gene: TRBJ2-2; abundance: -; CDR3nt: TGTGCCAGCAGCTTACTGAAAGGGGTGACTAGTGGGGAGCTGTTTTTT; CDR3aa: CASSLLKGVTSGELFF
d_gene: TRBD2; v_gene: TRBV7-2; j_gene: TRBJ2-5; abundance: -; CDR3nt: TGTGCCAGCAACTCAAATGGGGGGGACCAAGAGACCCAGTACTTC; CDR3aa: CASNSNGGDQETQYF
d_gene: -; v_gene: TRBV4-1; j_gene: TRBJ1-3; abundance: -; CDR3nt: TGCGCCAGCAGCCAAGATCGGGTACTTCGGAACACCATATATTTT; CDR3aa: CASSQDRVLRNTIYF
d_gene: TRBD2; v_gene: TRBV7-9; j_gene: TRBJ2-1; abundance: -; CDR3nt: TGTGCCAGCAGCTGGGGACTAACGTATGAGCAGTTCTTC; CDR3aa: CASSWGLTYEQFF
d_gene: TRBD1; v_gene: TRBV7-2; j_gene: TRBJ2-1; abundance: -; CDR3nt: TGTGCCAGCAGCTTTCGACAGGGGGGCTACAATGAGCAGTTCTTC; CDR3aa: CASSFRQGGYNEQFF
d_gene: TRBD2; v_gene: TRBV7-2; j_gene: TRBJ2-7; abundance: -; CDR3nt: TGTGCCAGCAGCTTAGCGAGAGCGGGAGCTGGCGAGCAGTACTTC; CDR3aa: CASSLARAGAGEQYF
d_gene: -; v_gene: TRBV5-1; j_gene: TRBJ2-1; abundance: -; CDR3nt: TGCGCCAGCAGATTAGCGGACCCGAATGAGCAGTTCTTC; CDR3aa: CASRLADPNEQFF
d_gene: TRBD2; v_gene: TRBV2; j_gene: TRBJ2-3; abundance: -; CDR3nt: TGTGCCAGCAGCGTAGCGGGGGTTAGCACAGATACGCAGTATTTT; CDR3aa: CASSVAGVSTDTQYF
d_gene: -; v_gene: TRBV5-1; j_gene: TRBJ2-6; abundance: -; CDR3nt: TGCGCCAGCAGCTTTACAGCTTCTGGGGCCAACGTCCTGACTTTC; CDR3aa: CASSFTASGANVLTF
d_gene: -; v_gene: TRBV6-5; j_gene: TRBJ1-1; abundance: once; CDR3nt: TGTGCCAGCAGTTCCACGCGGGGTGAAGCTTTCTTT; CDR3aa: CASSSTRGEAFF
d_gene: -; v_gene: TRBV6-5; j_gene: TRBJ1-1; abundance: few; CDR3nt: TGTGCCAGCAGGGACCAGACAGGTTCTCCAGCTTTCTTT; CDR3aa: CASRDQTGSPAFF
d_gene: TRBD1; v_gene: TRBV5-1; j_gene: TRBJ1-6; abundance: once; CDR3nt: TGCGCCAGCAGCAGGGGACAGGATCCGTATAATTCACCCCTCCACTTT; CDR3aa: CASSRGQDPYNSPLHF
d_gene: TRBD1; v_gene: TRBV30; j_gene: TRBJ1-4; abundance: -; CDR3nt: TGTGCCTGGAGTGTAGGACAGGGGAGCGAAAAACTGTTTTTT; CDR3aa: CAWSVGQGSEKLFF
d_gene: -; v_gene: TRBV7-6; j_gene: TRBJ2-7; abundance: -; CDR3nt: TGTGCCAGCAGCGCGGGACAGAGCTACGAGCAGTACTTC; CDR3aa: CASSAGQSYEQYF
d_gene: TRBD2; v_gene: TRBV6-6; j_gene: TRBJ2-7; abundance: -; CDR3nt: TGTGCCAGCAGTGTAGCGGGATTTGAGCAGTACTTC; CDR3aa: CASSVAGFEQYF
d_gene: TRBD2; v_gene: TRBV28; j_gene: TRBJ2-3; abundance: -; CDR3nt: TGTGCCAGCAGTCATCTACGGCGGGGGAACACAGATACGCAGTATTTT; CDR3aa: CASSHLRRGNTDTQYF
d_gene: -; v_gene: TRBV4-2; j_gene: TRBJ1-2; abundance: -; CDR3nt: TGTGCCAGCAGCCAAGTGGAGGGGACTGCCTATGGCTACACCTTC; CDR3aa: CASSQVEGTAYGYTF
d_gene: TRBD1; v_gene: TRBV11-2; j_gene: TRBJ2-5; abundance: -; CDR3nt: TGTGCCAGCAGCTATACAGGGGAAGAGACCCAGTACTTC; CDR3aa: CASSYTGEETQYF
d_gene: TRBD1; v_gene: TRBV18; j_gene: TRBJ1-6; abundance: -; CDR3nt: TGTGCCAGCTCACTCGGGACAGAAAATTCACCCCTCCACTTT; CDR3aa: CASSLGTENSPLHF
d_gene: TRBD1; v_gene: TRBV28; j_gene: TRBJ2-3; abundance: -; CDR3nt: TGTGCCAGCATCGACAGGGTCCATACGCAGTATTTT; CDR3aa: CASIDRVHTQYF
d_gene: -; v_gene: TRBV10-2; j_gene: TRBJ1-5; abundance: -; CDR3nt: TGCGCCAGCAGCGACAGGTCCAATCAGCCCCAGCATTTT; CDR3aa: CASSDRSNQPQHF
d_gene: TRBD1; v_gene: TRBV5-1; j_gene: TRBJ1-2; abundance: -; CDR3nt: TGCGCCAGCAGCCCACGGACAGGGGGCCCCTATGGCTACACCTTC; CDR3aa: CASSPRTGGPYGYTF
d_gene: -; v_gene: TRBV5-1; j_gene: TRBJ2-2; abundance: few; CDR3nt: TGCGCCAGCAGGCCTCCGGGACAGAACACCGGGGAGCTGTTTTTT; CDR3aa: CASRPPGQNTGELFF
d_gene: TRBD2; v_gene: TRBV4-1; j_gene: TRBJ2-3; abundance: -; CDR3nt: TGCGCCAGCGGTGGACTAGCGGGACCAGATACGCAGTATTTT; CDR3aa: CASGGLAGPDTQYF
d_gene: -; v_gene: TRBV27; j_gene: TRBJ2-5; abundance: -; CDR3nt: TGTGCCAGCCCGGACAGGTGGGGAGGAGAGACCCAGTACTTC; CDR3aa: CASPDRWGGETQYF
d_gene: TRBD1; v_gene: TRBV30; j_gene: TRBJ2-7; abundance: -; CDR3nt: TGTGCCTGGAGTGTGGACAGGGGGCGAGAGCAGTACTTC; CDR3aa: CAWSVDRGREQYF
d_gene: -; v_gene: TRBV28; j_gene: TRBJ1-1; abundance: -; CDR3nt: TGTGCCAGCAGTTTGCCCCCAGGATCGAACACTGAAGCTTTCTTT; CDR3aa: CASSLPPGSNTEAFF
d_gene: -; v_gene: TRBV28; j_gene: TRBJ2-7; abundance: -; CDR3nt: TGTGCCAGCAGTTGGGCCGCCAAGTACGAGCAGTACTTC; CDR3aa: CASSWAAKYEQYF
d_gene: -; v_gene: TRBV5-6; j_gene: TRBJ2-5; abundance: few; CDR3nt: TGTGCCAGCACCCCCGCGGCCGGCGATGGAGAGACCCAGTACTTC; CDR3aa: CASTPAAGDGETQYF
d_gene: -; v_gene: TRBV7-2; j_gene: TRBJ2-7; abundance: few; CDR3nt: TGTGCCAGCAGCCCCGGCCTAGTATACTACGAGCAGTACTTC; CDR3aa: CASSPGLVYYEQYF
d_gene: -; v_gene: TRBV4-1; j_gene: TRBJ1-1; abundance: -; CDR3nt: TGCGCCAGCAGCCACCCAACATATGGGGGCGGGAACACTGAAGCTTTCTTT; CDR3aa: CASSHPTYGGGNTEAFF
d_gene: TRBD2; v_gene: TRBV7-3; j_gene: TRBJ2-2; abundance: -; CDR3nt: TGTGCCAGCAGCTTAACCAGCGGGGGGGCCTCCGGGGAGCTGTTTTTT; CDR3aa: CASSLTSGGASGELFF
d_gene: TRBD1; v_gene: TRBV13; j_gene: TRBJ2-7; abundance: -; CDR3nt: TGTGCCAGCAGCTTTGGAGGACAGGGCTACGAGCAGTACTTC; CDR3aa: CASSFGGQGYEQYF
d_gene: -; v_gene: TRBV7-2; j_gene: TRBJ1-5; abundance: -; CDR3nt: TGTGCCAGCAGCGGATTGGGGGCGTATCAGCCCCAGCATTTT; CDR3aa: CASSGLGAYQPQHF
d_gene: TRBD1; v_gene: TRBV18; j_gene: TRBJ1-1; abundance: -; CDR3nt: TGTGCCAGCTCCTTCCGGACAGGAATGAACACTGAAGCTTTCTTT; CDR3aa: CASSFRTGMNTEAFF
d_gene: -; v_gene: TRBV7-9; j_gene: TRBJ2-3; abundance: -; CDR3nt: TGTGCCAGCAGCCTAACAGGGTTCACAGATACGCAGTATTTT; CDR3aa: CASSLTGFTDTQYF
d_gene: TRBD2; v_gene: TRBV7-9; j_gene: TRBJ2-1; abundance: -; CDR3nt: TGTGCCAGCAGCTTAGCAGCTAGCGGGAGGGCCTACAATGAGCAGTTCTTC; CDR3aa: CASSLAASGRAYNEQFF
d_gene: -; v_gene: TRBV7-9; j_gene: TRBJ2-2; abundance: few; CDR3nt: TGTGCCAGCAGCTTAAACCAGGTCACCGGGGAGCTGTTTTTT; CDR3aa: CASSLNQVTGELFF
d_gene: TRBD2; v_gene: TRBV25-1; j_gene: TRBJ2-7; abundance: -; CDR3nt: TGTGCCAGCGTTAGGGGAGGGACGGACGAGCAGTACTTC; CDR3aa: CASVRGGTDEQYF
d_gene: TRBD1; v_gene: TRBV9; j_gene: TRBJ2-5; abundance: -; CDR3nt: TGTGCCAGCAGCGTAGGAACAGGGGGCGGTGAGACCCAGTACTTC; CDR3aa: CASSVGTGGGETQYF
d_gene: -; v_gene: TRBV5-1; j_gene: TRBJ1-1; abundance: -; CDR3nt: TGCGCCAGCAGCCCCCTACGGGACTCCAGACCGAACACTGAAGCTTTCTTT; CDR3aa: CASSPLRDSRPNTEAFF
d_gene: TRBD2; v_gene: TRBV11-1; j_gene: TRBJ2-1; abundance: -; CDR3nt: TGTGCCAGCAGCTTAGGATGGGACGGGACTAGCTGGTTCTTC; CDR3aa: CASSLGWDGTSWFF
d_gene: -; v_gene: TRBV9; j_gene: TRBJ2-3; abundance: -; CDR3nt: TGTGCCAGCAGCGTTGGCGGGGACGGGCGTACGCAGTATTTT; CDR3aa: CASSVGGDGRTQYF
d_gene: TRBD1; v_gene: TRBV27; j_gene: TRBJ1-1; abundance: -; CDR3nt: TGTGCCAGCAGTTTATCAACGACAGGGAGCATTTGGGCTGAAGCTTTCTTT; CDR3aa: CASSLSTTGSIWAEAFF
d_gene: -; v_gene: TRBV7-2; j_gene: TRBJ1-2; abundance: few; CDR3nt: TGTGCCAGCAGTCCACTTAGCCCTGGCTATGGCTACACCTTC; CDR3aa: CASSPLSPGYGYTF
d_gene: -; v_gene: TRBV15; j_gene: TRBJ2-7; abundance: -; CDR3nt: TGTGCCACCAGCAGAGATAGATACGAGCAGTACTTC; CDR3aa: CATSRDRYEQYF
d_gene: TRBD1; v_gene: TRBV27; j_gene: TRBJ2-2; abundance: -; CDR3nt: TGTGCCAGCAGTAGGGACAGGGTAAACACCGGGGAGCTGTTTTTT; CDR3aa: CASSRDRVNTGELFF
d_gene: TRBD1; v_gene: TRBV6-1; j_gene: TRBJ2-3; abundance: -; CDR3nt: TGTGCCAGCAGTGAAGCACGTGACAGGGGGCTTCTCGGCGCAGATACGCAGTATTTT; CDR3aa: CASSEARDRGLLGADTQYF